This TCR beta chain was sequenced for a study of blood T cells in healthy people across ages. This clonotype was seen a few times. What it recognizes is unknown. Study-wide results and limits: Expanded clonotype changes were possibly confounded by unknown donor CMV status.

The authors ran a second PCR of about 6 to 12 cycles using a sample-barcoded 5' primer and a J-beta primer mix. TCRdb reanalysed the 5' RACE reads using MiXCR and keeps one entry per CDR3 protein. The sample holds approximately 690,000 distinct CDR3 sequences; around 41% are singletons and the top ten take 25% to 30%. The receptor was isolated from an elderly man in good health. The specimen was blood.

The CDR3 spells CASSGGGGSDGYTF. The DNA of the CDR3 is TGTGCCAGCAGTGGTGGCGGCGGGAGTGATGGCTACACCTTC. V and J are TRBV3-1 and TRBJ1-2; the D is unclear. The CDR3 spans 14 residues. Germline CDR1 LGHDT, CDR2 YNNKEL (reference sequence). Trimming stripped 6 bases from V and 6 bases from J, with 17 bases between.